This TCR beta chain was profiled in a study of blood T cells in healthy people across ages (dated by TCRdb to between 2014 and 2016). At the level of the whole study: In model experiments, roughly one uniquely barcoded TCR beta cDNA molecule per two T cells was captured by template switching. Using deep sequencing normalized with unique cDNA molecular identifiers, the study measured how TCR beta repertoire diversity changes with age. Donors were grouped into four age groups: young (average roughly 15 years), middle-aged (less than 40), aged (around 60) and long-lived (about 90). To avoid experimental bias, donors of different ages were distributed randomly across sequencing lanes. The study analyzed two additional independent replicas of 1 million unique cDNA reads from the same blood draw for two donors, one aged 18 to 29 and one aged 80 or older. Study-level results and caveats: Estimates of total diversity based on one million sequenced T cells were regarded as lower bounds and as underestimates. Conclusive comparison of naive and antigen-experienced compartments was prevented by the profiling of bulk unsorted PBMCs. Compared with the aged group, the long-lived group had more naive CD4+ T cells, fewer expanded clones and increased TCR diversity, a pattern suggesting age selection. Donor CMV infection status was unknown, potentially confounding age-related changes in expanded clonotypes. Observed TCR beta diversity per million T cells fell roughly linearly with age, and a significant reduction was already apparent by age roughly 41. The percentage of naive T cells measured by flow cytometry correlated strongly with observed TCR beta diversity.

The protocol used for the library was 5' RACE. Data came from an Illumina HiSeq 2500. A second PCR of 7 to 11 cycles was performed with a sample-barcoded 5' primer and a J-beta primer mix. A template-switch 5' adaptor carrying 12 random nucleotides introduced a unique molecular identifier onto each TCR beta cDNA molecule. Each sample yielded at least 3 million CDR3-containing paired-end reads. First-strand cDNA was synthesized from all RNA with the Mint cDNA synthesis kit, primed by a TRBC-specific oligonucleotide. After uracil-DNA glycosylase treatment, a first 18-cycle PCR used universal primers M1SS and BC2_uni_R on all cDNA. The authors' analysis ran thus. Each sample was normalized by randomly selecting 1 million high-quality reads, each carrying a distinct molecular identifier. Instead of being binned into consensus sequences, reads that shared molecular identifiers were thrown out. MiTCR, with a Q25 quality threshold and the strictest error-elimination algorithm, was used for CDR3 identification, clonotype clustering and error correction. A nonparametric unseen species model with Euler transformation was used to estimate lower-bound total TCR beta diversity. In-frame beta chains were kept once TCRdb had trimmed the public reads at Q25 with fastp and called clones with MiXCR. Entries are consolidated by CDR3 protein sequence, retaining the most common genes and DNA. TCRdb assigned the V and J calls; the authors' analysis was not used. The sample table lists about 970,000 distinct CDR3 sequences, just over 50% of them with a count of one. The ten biggest clones cover 20% to 25% of the sample.

Spanning cysteine to phenylalanine, the CDR3 consists of 15 amino acids. Kept here is only the CDR3 DNA, which spans 45 bases and is read in frame from base 1. The V and J ends are trimmed by 3 bases and 8 bases, leaving 17 bases between them. As encoded in the germline V gene, CDR1 is SQVTM while CDR2 is ANQGSEA. Systemically healthy Caucasian individuals from Russia, some 40 in total and aged roughly 6 to 95 years, were included as donors. Each donor gave approximately 9.4 milliliters of peripheral blood, drawn into EDTA-treated Vacutainer tubes. Ficoll-Paque density-gradient centrifugation was used to isolate PBMCs, with at least 7 million obtained per sample. Total RNA was extracted from PBMCs with Trizol reagent, with at least 5 micrograms obtained per sample. The percentages of naive CD45RAhigh/CD27high T cells were determined by flow cytometry on a PBMC aliquot from every donor. This clonotype appeared a few times. Its antigen remains unidentified. Per-base quality was not reported, and no clone a single base away is much larger than it.

Sequenced material: blood. This chain joins TRBV29-1 to TRBJ1-6; matching of 5 bases hints at TRBD1 as the D gene. The TCR comes from a woman aged 55-69 years in good health. The CDR3 region has the sequence CSVEFTGGTYSPLHF. The bases read TGCAGCGTTGAGTTCACAGGTGGCACTTATTCACCCCTCCACTTT.